Included here is one TCR beta chain sequence, with context. The CDR3 loop spans 12 amino acids. Germline V gene lookup returns CDR1 SQVTM and CDR2 ANQGSEA. Trimming removed 7 bases at V and 7 bases at J, with 16 bases between. The data derive from a study of blood T cell repertoires in COVID-19. In the study overall: The study drew acute and convalescent COVID-19 samples from the United States, Italy and Spain.

The table came from immunoSEQ multiplex PCR; TCRdb's copy has only in-frame clones and leaves some out. The sample lists under 200,000 clones, 84% occurring once. The gene calls are TRBV29-1 and TRBJ1-2; D might be TRBD1 (6 bases). The sequenced sample was peripheral blood. This clonotype originated in a man between 40 and 49 years old who had recovered from COVID-19. CDR3 residues: CSAVRTDIGYTF. The DNA for the CDR3 is TGCAGCGCAGTAAGGACAGACATTGGCTACACCTTC.